This is a list of T cell receptor beta chains from one sample in a study of blood T cells in healthy people across ages. TCRdb passed the 5' RACE reads through MiXCR, listing each CDR3 protein once. There are roughly 930,000 distinct CDR3 sequences in the sample; about 48% occur only once, and roughly 13% lies in the top ten. Sequenced material: blood. The receptors shown here come from a man aged 30 to 45 in good health. The conserved cysteine and the conserved F or W are not part of the CDR3 here. Fields, in order: J gene, clone size, V gene, D gene, CDR3 length, CDR3 protein. The D gene is left open where the match is weak. For some rows the clone size is stated as once, few or many, or as a class when expanded; others skip it.

J gene: TRBJ1-2; clone size: few; V gene: TRBV5-6; D gene: TRBD1; CDR3 length: 11; CDR3 protein: ASSGGQGGGYT
J gene: TRBJ2-1; clone size: NA; V gene: TRBV7-7; D gene: TRBD1; CDR3 length: 13; CDR3 protein: ASSPDGQGLHEQF
J gene: TRBJ1-2; clone size: NA; V gene: TRBV7-9; D gene: TRBD1; CDR3 length: 12; CDR3 protein: ASSLAGQGNGYT
J gene: TRBJ1-3; clone size: NA; V gene: TRBV20-1; D gene: TRBD1; CDR3 length: 14; CDR3 protein: SATRQGVGFGNTIY
J gene: TRBJ1-4; clone size: NA; V gene: TRBV20-1; D gene: NA; CDR3 length: 13; CDR3 protein: SARSITATNEKLF
J gene: TRBJ1-1; clone size: few; V gene: TRBV20-1; D gene: NA; CDR3 length: 11; CDR3 protein: SATRGGNTEAF
J gene: TRBJ1-4; clone size: NA; V gene: TRBV6-5; D gene: NA; CDR3 length: 14; CDR3 protein: ASSSKGSATNEKLF
J gene: TRBJ2-5; clone size: few; V gene: TRBV29-1; D gene: NA; CDR3 length: 11; CDR3 protein: SAMTRSEETQY
J gene: TRBJ1-6; clone size: NA; V gene: TRBV27; D gene: NA; CDR3 length: 11; CDR3 protein: ASSFGVGSPLH
J gene: TRBJ2-7; clone size: few; V gene: TRBV10-3; D gene: TRBD1; CDR3 length: 13; CDR3 protein: AISPGQESSYEQY
J gene: TRBJ2-7; clone size: few; V gene: TRBV20-1; D gene: TRBD1; CDR3 length: 10; CDR3 protein: SARGQGSEQY
J gene: TRBJ1-5; clone size: NA; V gene: TRBV6-2/TRBV6-3; D gene: TRBD1; CDR3 length: 15; CDR3 protein: ASSRSDRGLGNQPQH
J gene: TRBJ2-3; clone size: NA; V gene: TRBV7-2; D gene: NA; CDR3 length: 13; CDR3 protein: ASSRPDGPADTQY
J gene: NA; clone size: once; V gene: TRBV4-1; D gene: NA; CDR3 length: 13; CDR3 protein: ASSLTGGTGHEQY
J gene: TRBJ1-2; clone size: NA; V gene: TRBV7-2; D gene: NA; CDR3 length: 12; CDR3 protein: ASILLAGARGYT
J gene: TRBJ1-2; clone size: NA; V gene: TRBV12-3/TRBV12-4; D gene: NA; CDR3 length: 12; CDR3 protein: ASTHPTRRYGYT
J gene: TRBJ1-1; clone size: NA; V gene: TRBV6-1; D gene: NA; CDR3 length: 12; CDR3 protein: ASGPGTPDTEAF
J gene: TRBJ2-7; clone size: NA; V gene: TRBV7-2; D gene: NA; CDR3 length: 13; CDR3 protein: ASSSPGGGHYEQY
J gene: TRBJ2-3; clone size: NA; V gene: TRBV6-5; D gene: TRBD2; CDR3 length: 17; CDR3 protein: ASSYPPGLAGFFTDTQY
J gene: TRBJ2-7; clone size: NA; V gene: TRBV29-1; D gene: TRBD2; CDR3 length: 10; CDR3 protein: SARLAAYEQY
J gene: NA; clone size: NA; V gene: TRBV28; D gene: TRBD2; CDR3 length: 11; CDR3 protein: ASGWGGAYEQY
J gene: NA; clone size: NA; V gene: TRBV10-3; D gene: TRBD1; CDR3 length: 11; CDR3 protein: AIRGTDFNEQY
J gene: TRBJ2-7; clone size: few; V gene: TRBV4-1; D gene: NA; CDR3 length: 13; CDR3 protein: ASSQASQQVYEQY
J gene: TRBJ1-5; clone size: NA; V gene: TRBV20-1; D gene: TRBD1; CDR3 length: 14; CDR3 protein: SARDHGQGVNQPQH
J gene: TRBJ1-4; clone size: NA; V gene: TRBV28; D gene: NA; CDR3 length: 13; CDR3 protein: ASSLAWSTNEKLF
J gene: TRBJ1-3; clone size: NA; V gene: TRBV12-3/TRBV12-4; D gene: TRBD1; CDR3 length: 14; CDR3 protein: ASSPPGGTSGNTIY
J gene: TRBJ2-1; clone size: NA; V gene: TRBV6-6; D gene: TRBD2; CDR3 length: 10; CDR3 protein: ASSRLANEQF
J gene: TRBJ2-2; clone size: NA; V gene: TRBV3-1; D gene: NA; CDR3 length: 14; CDR3 protein: ASSQPSVGTTGELF
J gene: TRBJ2-1; clone size: NA; V gene: TRBV20-1; D gene: NA; CDR3 length: 11; CDR3 protein: SPRIPGVNEQF
J gene: TRBJ2-3; clone size: few; V gene: TRBV29-1; D gene: TRBD2; CDR3 length: 14; CDR3 protein: SVATRERGAPDTQY
J gene: TRBJ2-2; clone size: few; V gene: TRBV27; D gene: NA; CDR3 length: 12; CDR3 protein: ASSFRGLTGELF
J gene: TRBJ2-3; clone size: few; V gene: TRBV27; D gene: TRBD2; CDR3 length: 14; CDR3 protein: ASSPGLAASTDTQY
J gene: TRBJ2-1; clone size: few; V gene: TRBV12-3/TRBV12-4; D gene: TRBD1; CDR3 length: 11; CDR3 protein: ASSLGQGLEQF
J gene: TRBJ2-7; clone size: few; V gene: TRBV7-9; D gene: TRBD1; CDR3 length: 13; CDR3 protein: ASSSGTGATYEQY
J gene: TRBJ2-5; clone size: NA; V gene: TRBV2; D gene: NA; CDR3 length: 14; CDR3 protein: ASREGRETFEETQY
J gene: TRBJ1-2; clone size: NA; V gene: TRBV4-3; D gene: NA; CDR3 length: 14; CDR3 protein: ASSQAEAGSHYGYT
J gene: TRBJ1-1; clone size: NA; V gene: TRBV4-1; D gene: NA; CDR3 length: 13; CDR3 protein: ASSQPFLRDTEAF
J gene: TRBJ1-2; clone size: NA; V gene: TRBV12-3/TRBV12-4; D gene: NA; CDR3 length: 9; CDR3 protein: ASSAHYSYT
J gene: TRBJ1-2; clone size: NA; V gene: TRBV20-1; D gene: TRBD1; CDR3 length: 11; CDR3 protein: SASSGTDYGYT
J gene: TRBJ1-5; clone size: NA; V gene: TRBV20-1; D gene: NA; CDR3 length: 11; CDR3 protein: SAGGHGNQPQH
J gene: TRBJ2-5; clone size: NA; V gene: TRBV20-1; D gene: NA; CDR3 length: 11; CDR3 protein: SALDALSETQY
J gene: TRBJ2-1; clone size: few; V gene: TRBV28; D gene: TRBD1; CDR3 length: 13; CDR3 protein: ASSSRGQGYNEQF
J gene: TRBJ1-6; clone size: NA; V gene: TRBV10-3; D gene: NA; CDR3 length: 14; CDR3 protein: AIRDFIHGALAPLH
J gene: TRBJ1-2; clone size: NA; V gene: TRBV2; D gene: TRBD1; CDR3 length: 12; CDR3 protein: ASGGQPTGYGYT
J gene: TRBJ1-2; clone size: NA; V gene: TRBV4-3; D gene: TRBD1; CDR3 length: 11; CDR3 protein: ASSQYRGYGYT
J gene: TRBJ2-1; clone size: NA; V gene: TRBV28; D gene: TRBD2; CDR3 length: 14; CDR3 protein: ASSPEAGGQYNEQF
J gene: TRBJ2-3; clone size: few; V gene: TRBV27; D gene: TRBD1; CDR3 length: 12; CDR3 protein: ASSYRGGADTQY
J gene: TRBJ2-1; clone size: few; V gene: TRBV12-3/TRBV12-4; D gene: TRBD2; CDR3 length: 13; CDR3 protein: ASSPLRGGASEQF
J gene: TRBJ1-2; clone size: few; V gene: TRBV4-2; D gene: NA; CDR3 length: 12; CDR3 protein: ASSQASRNSGYT
J gene: TRBJ2-1; clone size: NA; V gene: TRBV5-1; D gene: NA; CDR3 length: 11; CDR3 protein: ASSNDRTGEQF
J gene: TRBJ1-6; clone size: NA; V gene: TRBV20-1; D gene: TRBD1; CDR3 length: 11; CDR3 protein: SARRQGNSPLH
J gene: TRBJ1-4; clone size: once; V gene: TRBV4-2; D gene: NA; CDR3 length: 16; CDR3 protein: ASSQDPPWGTTNEKLF
J gene: TRBJ2-1; clone size: NA; V gene: TRBV6-1; D gene: NA; CDR3 length: 11; CDR3 protein: ASSERDRGEQF
J gene: TRBJ2-5; clone size: NA; V gene: TRBV6-2/TRBV6-3; D gene: TRBD2; CDR3 length: 14; CDR3 protein: ASSSLRTSDQETQY
J gene: TRBJ1-4; clone size: few; V gene: TRBV2; D gene: TRBD1; CDR3 length: 14; CDR3 protein: ASRTGTGKANEKLF
J gene: TRBJ2-1; clone size: NA; V gene: TRBV24-1; D gene: TRBD1; CDR3 length: 11; CDR3 protein: ATSDRQGVEQF
J gene: TRBJ2-6; clone size: NA; V gene: TRBV7-2; D gene: NA; CDR3 length: 14; CDR3 protein: ASTPKRGSGANVLT
J gene: TRBJ1-5; clone size: few; V gene: TRBV7-2; D gene: NA; CDR3 length: 11; CDR3 protein: ASSLQFNQPQH